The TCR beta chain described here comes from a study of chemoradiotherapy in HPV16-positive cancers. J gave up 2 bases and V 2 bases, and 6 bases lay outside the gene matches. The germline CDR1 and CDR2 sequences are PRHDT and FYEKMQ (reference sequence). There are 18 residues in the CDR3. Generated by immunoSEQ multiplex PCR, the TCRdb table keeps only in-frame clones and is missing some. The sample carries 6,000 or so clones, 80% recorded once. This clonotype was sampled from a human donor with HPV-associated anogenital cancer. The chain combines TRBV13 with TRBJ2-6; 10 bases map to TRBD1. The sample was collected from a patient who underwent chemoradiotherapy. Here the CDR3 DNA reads TGTGCCAGCAGCTTAAAGGGACAGGGGATGCCTGGGGCCAACGTCCTGACTTTC. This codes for CASSLKGQGMPGANVLTF.